This TCR beta chain was identified during a study of T cells in Graves' hyperthyroidism and ophthalmopathy. Uncontrolled infection, other autoimmune disease, pregnancy or lactation disqualified patients from enrolment. Study observations and caveats: In validation, the model predicted ophthalmopathy. These predictions came a median about 6.5 months before onset. Ophthalmopathy was distinguished from stable hyperthyroidism by 13 V-J signatures.

RNA transcripts gave rise to amplified TCR beta CDR3 regions. Researchers ran a first-round RT-PCR on the TCR CDR3 using the HTBI primer set. TCRdb ran MiXCR on the multiplex PCR reads and lists one entry per CDR3 protein. The sample records about 200,000 distinct CDR3 sequences, around a sixth being singletons. This clonotype occurred many times. The target antigen is unknown. The CDR3 length is 15 residues. Germline V gene sequence: CDR1 SGHNT, CDR2 YENEEA. The V gene lost 3 bases and the J gene lost 4 bases, with 15 bases spanning the gap. The clonotype comes from a woman aged 45-65 years with Graves' hyperthyroidism. The V call is TRBV11-3, the J call TRBJ2-5; perhaps TRBD1 as D (6 bases). Sequencing was carried out using blood. The CDR3 sequence is CASSLSTGLGETQYF. CDR3 sequence (DNA): TGTGCCAGCAGCTTGAGTACAGGGTTGGGAGAGACCCAGTACTTC.